A single sample gave rise to the 7 T cell receptor beta chains below, sequenced in a study of T cell repertoires in cytomegalovirus infection. These receptors lack a known antigen. TCRdb redid the calling of the reads with MiXCR, one entry per CDR3 protein. The sample consists of hundreds of thousands of distinct CDR3 sequences, about 31% of them appearing once. The sample here was cultured CD8+ T cells from PBMCs, taken from culture after CMV antigen stimulation. These receptors came from a human donor in good health (CMV status not recorded). Some clones in this sample may be carry-over from other donors' samples.

This clonotype came up many times. The chain couples TRBV7-2 to TRBJ1-2; 9 bases are a match to TRBD1. The ends lost 3 bases at V and 6 bases at J; junction bases unmatched: 5. The CDR3 is 14 amino acids. Germline CDR1 SGHTA, CDR2 FQGNSA. CDR3 sequence: CASSFTGGLDGYTF. CDR3 DNA: TGTGCCAGCAGCTTCACAGGGGGCCTCGATGGCTACACCTTC.

This clonotype was found many times. For the CDR3, the DNA is TGTGCCAGCAGCGAACGACAGGGCCTGCCCTACAATGAGCAGTTCTTC. Translated: CASSERQGLPYNEQFF. This chain uses TRBV7-9 with TRBJ2-1; 7 bases fit TRBD1. With V trimmed by 5 bases and J by 2 bases, 9 bases remained unmatched. The germline gives CDR1 SEHNR, CDR2 FQNEAQ (reference sequence). This CDR3 comprises 16 residues.

This clonotype has just a few counts. This rearrangement joins TRBV7-2 to TRBJ2-1, with 8 bases fitting TRBD1. V gave up 6 bases and J gave up 1 base; unmatched junction bases: 8. This CDR3 is built from 16 residues. Germline CDR1 is SGHTA and CDR2 is FQGNSA. The CDR3 nucleotides are TGTGCCAGCAGTAACCGACAGGGGTTGTCCTACAATGAGCAGTTCTTC. Residues: CASSNRQGLSYNEQFF.

CDR3 DNA: TGTGCCACCAGCGAAGGACGGGACAACCCCCTCTATGGCTACACCTTC. This sequence encodes CATSEGRDNPLYGYTF. The genes are TRBV15 and TRBJ1-2, with D perhaps TRBD1 (6 bases). Germline values: CDR1 LNHNV, CDR2 YYDKDF (reference sequence). Deletions cut 5 bases from V and 4 bases from J, with 20 bases between. This CDR3 is built from 16 residues. Full variable domain (outside the CDR3, taken from reference TRBV15 and TRBJ1-2): DAMVIQNPRYQVTQFGKPVTLSCSQTLNHNVMYWYQQKSSQAPKLLFHYYDKDFNNEADTPDNFQSRRPNTSFCFLDIRSPGLGDTAMYLCATSEGRDNPLYGYTFGSGTRLTVV.

This clonotype was seen more than once but under ten times. This chain joins TRBV5-8 and TRBJ2-1, with 7 bases that match TRBD2. The CDR3 has 13 amino acids. Germline loops: CDR1 SGHTS, CDR2 YDEGEE. The J segment lost 2 bases and the V segment lost 7 bases, leaving 3 bases of the junction unmatched. For the CDR3, the DNA is TGTGCCAGCCCCCGGGGGGCCTACAATGAGCAGTTCTTC. As protein: CASPRGAYNEQFF. Based on the CDR3 plus reference TRBV5-8 and TRBJ2-1, the full variable domain is EAGVTQSPTHLIKTRGQQATLRCSPISGHTSVYWYQQALGLGLQFLLWYDEGEERNRGNFPPRFSGRQFPNYSSELNVNALELEDSALYLCASPRGAYNEQFFGPGTRLTVL.

This clonotype came up many times. The rearrangement links TRBV7-9 to TRBJ1-6; D ambiguous. CDR3 length: 15 amino acids. Germline assignment: CDR1 SEHNR and CDR2 FQNEAQ (reference sequence). Trimming pared 0 bases from V and 6 bases from J, leaving 9 bases between. The CDR3 nucleotides are TGTGCCAGCAGCTTAGCGCAGGCCCCTAATTCACCCCTCCACTTT. Its protein product is CASSLAQAPNSPLHF.

There are a few counts of this clonotype. The chain combines TRBV7-9 with TRBJ1-1, with no clear D. Germline V gives CDR1 SEHNR, CDR2 FQNEAQ (reference sequence). V was pared by 5 bases and J by 1 base, with 11 bases between. The CDR3 consists of 14 residues. The CDR3 spells CASSPSLPNTEAFF. The CDR3 DNA reads TGTGCCAGCAGCCCTAGTCTACCGAACACTGAAGCTTTCTTT.